These 27 T cell receptor beta chains were all obtained from the same sample, sequenced in a study of T cells in Graves' hyperthyroidism and ophthalmopathy. Researchers took RNA transcripts and amplified the TCR beta CDR3 regions from them. An initial round of RT-PCR targeting the TCR CDR3 relied on the HTBI primer set. One entry per CDR3 protein results from TCRdb running MiXCR on the multiplex PCR reads. Counted here are under 650,000 distinct CDR3 sequences, roughly 16% occurring once; the ten biggest clones make up over 3.5%. Source material: blood. These receptors all come from a woman aged 25-40 years with Graves' hyperthyroidism.

This clonotype has more than one count but fewer than ten. The chain recombines TRBV20-1 with TRBJ2-5; D tentatively reads TRBD1 or TRBD2 (6 bases each). The length of the CDR3 is 15 residues. V lost 3 bases and J lost 2, with 16 bases in between. Germline values: CDR1 DFQATT, CDR2 SNEGSKA (reference sequence). CDR3 sequence: CSARRGAIGQETQYF. DNA of the CDR3: TGCAGTGCTAGGAGGGGGGCGATAGGTCAAGAGACCCAGTACTTC.

This clonotype was seen repeatedly, ten times or more. The chain carries TRBV7-8 and TRBJ1-2; a weak D match, TRBD1 (5 bases). The CDR3 is made up of 13 amino acids. Trimming took off 2 bases at V and 4 bases at J, with 8 bases between the two ends. Germline assignment: CDR1 SGHVS and CDR2 FQNEAQ. The DNA of the CDR3 is TGTGCCAGCAGCTTATCAGGGCGCTATGGCTACACCTTC. Translated, it gives CASSLSGRYGYTF.

This clonotype has more than one count but fewer than ten. The gene calls are TRBV25-1 and TRBJ2-6, with 8 nucleotides matching TRBD2. The CDR3 sequence is 15 residues long. The ends lost 7 bases at V and 1 base at J; junction bases unmatched: 3. Germline V lookup: CDR1 MGHDK, CDR2 SYGVNS. The CDR3 DNA reads TGTGCCAGCAACGGGAGGGGGTCTGGGGCCAACGTCCTGACTTTC. Translated, it gives CASNGRGSGANVLTF.

The chain links TRBV5-1 to TRBJ2-5, with D perhaps matching TRBD2 (5 bases). V lost 2 bases, J lost 4 bases, and 18 bases lay in between. Germline loops: CDR1 SGHRS, CDR2 YFSETQ. The CDR3 is 16 amino acids. CDR3 amino acids: CASSFPIGLVRETQYF. DNA of the CDR3: TGCGCCAGCAGCTTTCCCATAGGACTCGTGAGAGAGACCCAGTACTTC.

The chain is built from TRBV25-1 and TRBJ2-3, with TRBD2 matching over 13 bases. There are 14 residues in the CDR3. The V gene's germline CDR1 is MGHDK and CDR2 SYGVNS. Trimming took 6 bases from V and 7 from J; bases not matched to a gene: 4. The chain's CDR3 is CASREGLAGHTQYF. The CDR3 DNA sequence: TGTGCCAGCAGGGAGGGACTAGCGGGACATACGCAGTATTTT. The whole variable domain, remainder taken from reference TRBV25-1 and TRBJ2-3, is EADIYQTPRYLVIGTGKKITLECSQTMGHDKMYWYQQDPGMELHLIHYSYGVNSTEKGDLSSESTVSRIRTEHFPLTLESARPSHTSQYLCASREGLAGHTQYFGPGTRLTVL.

The sample holds many counts of this clonotype. The J gene is TRBJ2-7, the V gene TRBV28, with D hard to call. From germline, CDR1 is MDHEN and CDR2 SYDVKM. Between the trimmed V and J ends, which lost 7 bases and 2 bases, there was a span of 21 bases. The CDR3 length is 16 residues. CDR3 loop: CASIWILPDIPYEQYF. Here the CDR3 DNA reads TGTGCCAGCATTTGGATCCTCCCAGACATTCCCTACGAGCAGTACTTC.

This sequence joins TRBV28 and TRBJ2-1, with 14 nucleotides matching TRBD2. This CDR3 comprises 14 residues. V was pared by 8 bases and J by 10 bases, with 7 bases of the junction left unmatched. Germline V gene lookup returns CDR1 MDHEN and CDR2 SYDVKM. CDR3 protein: CASQPGLAGVEQFF. The CDR3 DNA sequence: TGTGCCAGCCAGCCGGGACTAGCGGGAGTGGAGCAGTTCTTC.

The rearrangement joins TRBV18 to TRBJ2-7; D might be TRBD1 (5 bases). The CDR3 spans 14 residues. Germline CDR1 is KGHSH and CDR2 is LQKENI. With 2 bases removed from V and 5 bases from J, the gap between germline ends came to 13 bases. CDR3 residues: CASSPGPQGNEQYF. The DNA of the CDR3 is TGTGCCAGCTCACCAGGTCCTCAGGGAAACGAGCAGTACTTC.

The table lists this clonotype with many counts. The chain employs TRBV6-1 and TRBJ2-3; the match to TRBD1 covers 9 bases. CDR3 length: 16 residues. V shed 5 bases, J shed 4 bases, and the junction held 10 bases outside the gene matches. Germline V lookup: CDR1 MNHNS, CDR2 SASEGT. The CDR3 here is CASSTGGASDSDTQYF. CDR3 coding DNA: TGTGCCAGCAGTACAGGGGGCGCGAGTGATTCAGATACGCAGTATTTT.

This clonotype was picked up many times. The chain joins TRBV24-1 to TRBJ1-1; perhaps TRBD1 as D (6 bases). The germline V gene encodes CDR1 KGHDR and CDR2 SFDVKD. The length of the CDR3 is 14 residues. The V gene lost 2 bases and the J gene lost 8 bases, with 14 bases spanning the gap. This CDR3 reads CATSDSGGTMEAFF. Written as DNA, the CDR3 is TGTGCCACCAGTGATTCTGGGGGGACAATGGAAGCTTTCTTT.

This clonotype was counted at least ten times. The V and J genes are TRBV11-2 and TRBJ2-1; 10 bases match TRBD1. The CDR3 has 15 amino acids. Germline lookup yields CDR1 SGHAT and CDR2 FQNNGV. After removal of 5 bases from V and 4 bases from J, the junction contained 5 bases not matched to a gene. DNA for the CDR3: TGTGCCAGCAGCCGACAGGGGGCGGGTTACAATGAGCAGTTCTTC. It is translated as CASSRQGAGYNEQFF. The complete variable domain, with remaining parts taken from reference TRBV11-2 and TRBJ2-1, reads EAGVAQSPRYKIIEKRQSVAFWCNPISGHATLYWYQQILGQGPKLLIQFQNNGVVDDSQLPKDRFSAERLKGVDSTLKIQPAKLEDSAVYLCASSRQGAGYNEQFFGPGTRLTVL.

The chain recombines TRBV27 with TRBJ2-7, with 8 bases lining up with TRBD2. With V trimmed by 4 bases and J by 6 bases, 8 bases remained unmatched. From germline, CDR1 is MNHEY and CDR2 SMNVEV (reference sequence). This CDR3 comprises 14 residues. In nucleotides, the CDR3 is TGTGCCAGCAGTTGGCTAGCGGGCAATTCCGAGCAGTACTTC. Translating it yields CASSWLAGNSEQYF.

This clonotype was counted at least ten times. The CDR3 DNA is TGTGCCAGCAGTCTTACCTGGACTAGAAAAGAGACCCAGTACTTC. It is translated as CASSLTWTRKETQYF. The chain has TRBV28 and TRBJ2-5; 7 nucleotides align to TRBD2. Germline trimming cut 5 bases from V and 3 bases from J; bases unmatched to any gene: 9. The germline V gene encodes CDR1 MDHEN and CDR2 SYDVKM. The CDR3 contains 15 residues.

This clonotype was seen many times. The chain joins TRBV11-2 to TRBJ1-1; no firm D call. CDR3 length: 13 residues. Germline V CDR1 and CDR2: SGHAT, FQNNGV. Trimming removed 0 bases from V and 8 bases from J, with 10 bases in between. CDR3 protein: CASSLDPFTEAFF. Written as DNA, the CDR3 is TGTGCCAGCAGCTTAGATCCATTTACAGAAGCTTTCTTT.

This sequence joins TRBV10-3 and TRBJ2-1; 11 bases agree with TRBD1. Trimming took 6 bases from V and 6 from J; bases not matched to a gene: 7. Germline CDR1 is ENHRY and CDR2 is SYGVKD. The CDR3 is 15 amino acids. In DNA, the CDR3 is TGTGCCATCAGGAAACCGGGACAGGGGGTCAATGAGCAGTTCTTC. It yields the protein CAIRKPGQGVNEQFF.

In its sample, this clonotype was seen many times. V usage is TRBV12-3 or TRBV12-4 and J usage is TRBJ2-1, with D perhaps TRBD2 (5 bases). V was pared by 4 bases and J by 5 bases, with 15 bases between. The CDR3 covers 15 residues. CDR3 sequence (DNA): TGTGCCAGCAGTTCCGGGAACTCATTAAACAATGAGCAGTTCTTC. Amino acids: CASSSGNSLNNEQFF.

This clonotype turned up a few times. V usage is TRBV6-5 and J usage is TRBJ2-7; 8 nucleotides align to TRBD2. Per germline, CDR1 MNHEY and CDR2 SVGAGI. The CDR3 sequence is 15 residues long. Trimming at V came to 2 bases and at J to 4 bases, leaving 7 bases not matched to a gene. The CDR3 protein is CASSYGDGRGYEQYF. The DNA of the CDR3 is TGTGCCAGCAGTTACGGGGACGGGAGGGGATACGAGCAGTACTTC.

This clonotype was seen many times. V usage is TRBV7-2 and J usage is TRBJ1-2; TRBD1 agrees at 7 bases. V was clipped by 2 bases and J by 7 bases; unmatched bases: 7. This CDR3 has 14 residues. Germline CDR1 and CDR2: SGHTA and FQGNSA. The CDR3 nucleotides are TGTGCCAGCAGCTTAACAGGGGTGAGGGGTGGCTACACCTTC. It specifies CASSLTGVRGGYTF.

This clonotype occurred a few times. The chain recombines TRBV6-1 with TRBJ2-7; 10 bases match TRBD2. CDR1 and CDR2 from the germline V gene are MNHNS and SASEGT. V shed 2 bases and J 5 bases; nucleotides not matched to a gene: 9. This CDR3 contains 16 residues. For the CDR3, the DNA is TGTGCCAGCAGTGAATTACCTAGCGGGAGTCTAGACGAGCAGTACTTC. Amino acid sequence: CASSELPSGSLDEQYF.

Many counts were recorded for this clonotype. This chain joins TRBV7-9 and TRBJ2-1; 8 bases match TRBD1. CDR1 is SEHNR and CDR2 is FQNEAQ in the germline V gene (reference sequence). V shed 2 bases and J 2 bases; nucleotides not matched to a gene: 2. The CDR3 has 15 amino acids. CDR3 region: CASSLQGAPYNEQFF. The CDR3 DNA is TGTGCCAGCAGCTTACAGGGGGCTCCCTACAATGAGCAGTTCTTC. The full variable domain, in which reference TRBV7-9 and TRBJ2-1 provide the parts outside the CDR3, is DTGVSQNPRHKITKRGQNVTFRCDPISEHNRLYWYRQTLGQGPEFLTYFQNEAQLEKSRLLSDRFSAERPKGSFSTLEIQRTEQGDSAMYLCASSLQGAPYNEQFFGPGTRLTVL.

This clonotype was counted ten times or more. J is TRBJ2-3 and V is TRBV28; no definite D call. V was pared by 5 bases and J by 6 bases, with 12 bases between. In germline, CDR1 is MDHEN, CDR2 SYDVKM. The CDR3 runs to 13 residues. CDR3 DNA: TGTGCCAGCAGTCTGTCAGCGTCGGATACGCAGTATTTT. It specifies CASSLSASDTQYF.

The sample holds a few counts of this clonotype. A much larger clone is a single base away; this may be a read error. The chain joins TRBV20-1 to TRBJ2-5; 8 bases match TRBD2. Germline V CDR1 and CDR2: DFQATT, SNEGSKA (reference sequence). Trimming removed 4 bases from V and 2 bases from J; junction bases left unmatched: 0. This CDR3 has 12 amino acids. The CDR3 DNA reads TGCAGTGCTATAGCGGGACAAGAGACCCAGTACTTC. Translation: CSAIAGQETQYF.

This clonotype appeared many times. The rearrangement uses TRBV11-2 and TRBJ1-1; D uncertain. Germline CDR1 SGHAT, CDR2 FQNNGV. This CDR3 is built from 14 residues. V was trimmed by 5 bases and J by 0 bases, leaving 10 bases between them. This CDR3 is CASSDRTVNTEAFF. CDR3 sequence (DNA): TGTGCCAGCAGCGATAGAACAGTGAACACTGAAGCTTTCTTT.

About this clonotype: A read error is possible here, since a much larger clone lies one base away. The chain employs TRBV11-3 and TRBJ1-1; TRBD1 matches 8 bases. In germline, CDR1 is SGHNT, CDR2 YENEEA. The CDR3 has 15 residues. With V trimmed by 5 bases and J by 1 base, 6 bases remained unmatched. CDR3 DNA sequence: TGTGCCAGCAGCGACCAGGGGGCTTCGAACACTGAAGCTTTCTTT. Translating gives CASSDQGASNTEAFF.

This clonotype came up many times. The rearrangement uses TRBV30 and TRBJ1-1; a possible D gene is TRBD1 (5 bases). The CDR3 is made up of 15 amino acids. Per germline, CDR1 GTSNPN and CDR2 SVGIG (reference sequence). Trimming cost V 1 base and J 7 bases, with 19 bases left between them. The CDR3: CAWSEGHGGIGEAFF. CDR3 sequence (DNA): TGTGCCTGGAGTGAAGGGCATGGGGGAATAGGTGAAGCTTTCTTT. The full variable domain, completed using reference TRBV30 and TRBJ1-1, is SQTIHQWPATLVQPVGSPLSLECTVEGTSNPNLYWYRQAAGRGLQLLFYSVGIGQISSEVPQNLSASRPQDRQFILSSKKLLLSDSGFYLCAWSEGHGGIGEAFFGQGTRLTVV.

This clonotype was detected ten times or more. The chain employs TRBV6-1 and TRBJ2-1; D not resolved. V was trimmed by 2 bases and J by 10 bases, leaving 9 bases between them. Germline-derived CDR1 and CDR2 are MNHNS and SASEGT. The length of the CDR3 is 12 residues. The CDR3 DNA follows: TGTGCCAGCAGTGAAACGTTCTTGGAGCAGTTCTTC. This translates into CASSETFLEQFF.

Many counts were recorded for this clonotype. As DNA, the CDR3 is TGTGCCAGCGCGCGGATATCAACTAATGAAAAACTGTTTTTT. As protein: CASARISTNEKLFF. The chain has TRBV2 and TRBJ1-4; no clear D gene. The CDR3 has 14 amino acids. Looked up from germline, CDR1 is SNHLY and CDR2 is FYNNEI. The ends were cut back, 8 bases at V and 0 bases at J, with 10 bases in the middle. Combining the CDR3 with reference TRBV2 and TRBJ1-4 gives the whole variable domain EPEVTQTPSHQVTQMGQEVILRCVPISNHLYFYWYRQILGQKVEFLVSFYNNEISEKSEIFDDQFSVERPDGSNFTLKIRSTKLEDSAMYFCASARISTNEKLFFGSGTQLSVL.